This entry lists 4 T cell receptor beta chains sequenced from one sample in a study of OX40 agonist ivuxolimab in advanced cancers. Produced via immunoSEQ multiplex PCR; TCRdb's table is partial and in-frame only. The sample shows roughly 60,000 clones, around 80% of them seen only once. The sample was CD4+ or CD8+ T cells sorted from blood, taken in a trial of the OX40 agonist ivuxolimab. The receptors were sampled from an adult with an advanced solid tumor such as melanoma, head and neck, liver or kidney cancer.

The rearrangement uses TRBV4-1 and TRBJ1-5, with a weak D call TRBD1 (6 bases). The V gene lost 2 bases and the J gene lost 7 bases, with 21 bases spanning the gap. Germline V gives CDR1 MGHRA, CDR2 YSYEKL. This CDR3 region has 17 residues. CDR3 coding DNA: TGCGCCAGCAGCCAACCCGGACAGCAAAGGGTCGACCAGCCCCAGCATTTT. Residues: CASSQPGQQRVDQPQHF.

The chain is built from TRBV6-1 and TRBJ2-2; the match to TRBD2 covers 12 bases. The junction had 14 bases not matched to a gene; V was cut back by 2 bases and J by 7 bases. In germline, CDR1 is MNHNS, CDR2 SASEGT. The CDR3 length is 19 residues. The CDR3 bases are TGTGCCAGCAGTGAATTTGCTAGCGGGAGGGCCGGTGGTATCGGGGAGCTGTTTTTT. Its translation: CASSEFASGRAGGIGELFF.

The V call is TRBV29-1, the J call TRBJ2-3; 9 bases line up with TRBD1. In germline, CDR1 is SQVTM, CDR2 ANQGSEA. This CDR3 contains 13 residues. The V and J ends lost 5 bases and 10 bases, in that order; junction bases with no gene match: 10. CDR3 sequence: CSVLWDRAKAQYF. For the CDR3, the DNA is TGCAGCGTTTTGTGGGACAGGGCTAAAGCGCAGTATTTT.

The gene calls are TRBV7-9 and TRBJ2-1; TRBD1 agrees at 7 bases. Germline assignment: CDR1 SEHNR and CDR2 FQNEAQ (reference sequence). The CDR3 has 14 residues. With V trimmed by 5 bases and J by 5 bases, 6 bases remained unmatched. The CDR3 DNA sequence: TGTGCCAGCAGCACGACGGGACAGAACAATGAGCAGTTCTTC. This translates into CASSTTGQNNEQFF. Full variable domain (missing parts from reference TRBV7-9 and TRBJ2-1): DTGVSQNPRHKITKRGQNVTFRCDPISEHNRLYWYRQTLGQGPEFLTYFQNEAQLEKSRLLSDRFSAERPKGSFSTLEIQRTEQGDSAMYLCASSTTGQNNEQFFGPGTRLTVL.